The 18 T cell receptor beta chains in this list originate from one sample, sequenced in a study of blood T cells in healthy people across ages. Primers used in a second PCR of about 6 to 11 cycles were a sample-barcoded 5' primer and a J-beta primer mix. TCRdb reprocessed the 5' RACE reads with MiXCR, giving one entry per CDR3 protein. Of around 940,000 distinct CDR3 sequences detected, roughly 51% appear once; the ten largest clones hold about 20%. Sequenced: blood. The receptor set was obtained from a woman aged 60-75 years in good health.

The rearrangement joins TRBV30 to TRBJ2-1; D might be TRBD1 (5 bases). Per germline, CDR1 GTSNPN and CDR2 SVGIG (reference sequence). The CDR3 has 14 amino acids. The ends were cut back, 5 bases at V and 2 bases at J, with 13 bases in the middle. For the CDR3, the DNA is TGTGCCTGGGAGACCACAGGAGCCTACAATGAGCAGTTCTTC. The encoded protein is CAWETTGAYNEQFF.

The chain couples TRBV5-5 to TRBJ2-7, with D tentatively TRBD1 (5 bases). The V gene's germline CDR1 is SGHKS and CDR2 YYEKEE (reference sequence). Trimming pared 0 bases from V and 6 bases from J, leaving 19 bases between. The CDR3 contains 16 residues. This chain's CDR3 is CASSLEPGPLGIEQYF. The CDR3 nucleotides read TGTGCCAGCAGCTTGGAACCAGGGCCCCTGGGGATCGAGCAGTACTTC.

The V call is TRBV7-2, the J call TRBJ2-3; D is unclear. V gave up 1 base and J gave up 5 bases, with 16 bases separating them. Germline assignment: CDR1 SGHTA and CDR2 FQGNSA. CDR3 length: 16 amino acids. CDR3 sequence reads: CASSLVGEVDRDTQYF. CDR3 nucleotide sequence: TGTGCCAGCAGCTTAGTTGGCGAAGTTGATAGAGATACGCAGTATTTT.

This clonotype was detected a few times. The V and J genes are TRBV29-1 and TRBJ1-1; the D gene is possibly TRBD1 (6 bases). Deletions cut 6 bases from V and 3 bases from J, with 14 bases between. CDR3 size: 13 residues. Germline V gene sequence: CDR1 SQVTM, CDR2 ANQGSEA. CDR3 in amino acids: CSVTGTSDTEAFF. The CDR3 nucleotides are TGCAGCGTAACCGGGACATCGGACACTGAAGCTTTCTTT.

V gene TRBV29-1 combines with J gene TRBJ2-5; possible D gene TRBD1, 5 bases. This CDR3 comprises 11 residues. Looked up from germline, CDR1 is SQVTM and CDR2 is ANQGSEA. V shed 6 bases and J shed 11 bases, with 16 bases lying between them. CDR3 protein: CSVRWGNEQYF. CDR3 nucleotide sequence: TGCAGCGTCCGATGGGGCAATGAGCAGTACTTC.

This clonotype was observed a single time. The chain couples TRBV5-5 to TRBJ2-7, with 8 bases matching TRBD2. Trimming removed 3 bases from V and 1 base from J; junction bases left unmatched: 12. The CDR3 runs to 17 residues. Germline V gene lookup returns CDR1 SGHKS and CDR2 YYEKEE (reference sequence). CDR3 in amino acids: CASSWGRILAVSYEQYF. The DNA for the CDR3 is TGTGCCAGCAGCTGGGGTCGAATACTAGCGGTTTCCTACGAGCAGTACTTC.

The chain carries TRBV7-7 and TRBJ2-2; D possibly uses TRBD1 or TRBD2 (6 bases each). This CDR3 region has 23 residues. Germline CDR1 and CDR2: SSHAT and FNYEAQ (reference sequence). V was trimmed by 3 bases and J by 0 bases, leaving 32 bases between them. The CDR3 bases are TGTGCCAGCAGCTTCGGGGCCGGGGGAAGAGACCAAACAGGGAACGCGAACACCGGGGAGCTGTTTTTT. Its protein product is CASSFGAGGRDQTGNANTGELFF.

The rearrangement uses TRBV2 and TRBJ1-2; TRBD1 might be the D (5 bases). CDR1 SNHLY and CDR2 FYNNEI come from the germline V gene. CDR3 length equals 14 residues. The V end lost 6 bases, the J end lost 4 bases, and 15 bases lay between the germline ends. CDR3 DNA: TGTGCCAGCAGGGGGCAGACGGATATCTATGGCTACACCTTC. Amino acids: CASRGQTDIYGYTF.

The J gene is TRBJ2-1, the V gene TRBV11-2; 7 nucleotides line up with TRBD2. Germline V gene lookup returns CDR1 SGHAT and CDR2 FQNNGV. Trimming took 1 base from V and 7 from J; bases not matched to a gene: 10. The CDR3 totals 16 residues. The CDR3 coding sequence is TGTGCCAGCAGCTTAGTTTTGGCGGGAGTGGCAAATGAGCAGTTCTTC. It yields the protein CASSLVLAGVANEQFF.

J is TRBJ2-3 and V is TRBV20-1; D not resolved. There are 14 residues in the CDR3. CDR1 and CDR2 from the germline V gene are DFQATT and SNEGSKA (reference sequence). The V end was cut by 0 bases, the J end by 8 bases, with 15 bases between. CDR3 residues: CSARDQTNRATQYF. The CDR3 DNA is TGCAGTGCTAGAGATCAAACCAATCGGGCTACGCAGTATTTT.

The chain couples TRBV6-2 or TRBV6-3 to TRBJ2-1, with TRBD2 identical over 9 bases. This CDR3 spans 12 amino acids. Trimming removed 2 bases from V and 15 bases from J; junction bases left unmatched: 5. Germline assignment: CDR1 MNHEY and CDR2 SVGEGT. CDR3 DNA: TGTGCCAGCAGTTACCGAGCGGGAGGACTGTTCTTC. This translates into CASSYRAGGLFF.

The chain combines TRBV28 with TRBJ2-5, with 9 bases lining up with TRBD2. TRBJ2-7 explains the end of the DNA better; the J call may be wrong. This CDR3 is 15 amino acids long. The germline V gene encodes CDR1 MDHEN and CDR2 SYDVKM. CDR3 protein: CASSSSGLAKYEQYF. The CDR3 coding sequence is TGTGCCAGCAGTAGTTCGGGACTAGCAAAATACGAGCAGTACTTC.

The chain joins TRBV25-1 to TRBJ1-2; D may be TRBD1 (5 bases). Germline V gives CDR1 MGHDK, CDR2 SYGVNS. V lost 0 bases, J lost 8 bases, and 13 bases lay in between. The CDR3 runs 14 residues. The CDR3 region is CASSEYGGWGGYTF. The CDR3 coding sequence is TGTGCCAGCAGTGAATATGGAGGATGGGGCGGCTACACCTTC.

The chain uses TRBV6-2 or TRBV6-3 and TRBJ2-1, with D unresolved. V shed 2 bases and J shed 3 bases, with 8 bases lying between them. This CDR3 region has 14 residues. CDR1 and CDR2 from the germline V gene are MNHEY and SVGEGT. The CDR3 loop is CASSYERLYNEQFF. For the CDR3, the DNA is TGTGCCAGCAGTTACGAGAGACTCTACAATGAGCAGTTCTTC.

The chain couples TRBV6-6 to TRBJ2-5; D call uncertain. The J call may not be correct, given that the DNA end is closer to TRBJ2-7. The V gene's germline CDR1 is MNHNY and CDR2 SVGAGI (reference sequence). There are 15 residues in the CDR3. CDR3: CASSPSYNVRHEQYF. Here the CDR3 DNA reads TGTGCCAGCAGTCCCTCCTACAATGTTCGCCACGAGCAGTACTTC.

This clonotype turned up a few times. This rearrangement joins TRBV28 to TRBJ2-3, with a tentative D call TRBD2 (5 bases). Germline V gene lookup returns CDR1 MDHEN and CDR2 SYDVKM. This CDR3 spans 14 amino acids. V was cut by 2 bases and J by 11 bases, with 17 bases left in between. The CDR3 nucleotides read TGTGCCAGCAGTTTACCCGGTCTTCTAAGCGGGCAGTATTTT. Protein product: CASSLPGLLSGQYF.

This clonotype was observed a few times. The chain is built from TRBV30 and TRBJ2-5; 8 positions match TRBD2. The CDR3 consists of 12 residues. From germline, CDR1 is GTSNPN and CDR2 SVGIG (reference sequence). V was clipped by 3 bases and J by 4 bases; unmatched bases: 1. The CDR3 region is CAWRAGGETQYF. The CDR3 coding sequence is TGTGCCTGGAGGGCGGGAGGAGAGACCCAGTACTTC. Complete variable domain (other parts from reference TRBV30 and TRBJ2-5): SQTIHQWPATLVQPVGSPLSLECTVEGTSNPNLYWYRQAAGRGLQLLFYSVGIGQISSEVPQNLSASRPQDRQFILSSKKLLLSDSGFYLCAWRAGGETQYFGPGTRLLVL.

The CDR3 loop is CASSEQGQGTDTQYF. The CDR3 DNA reads TGTGCCAGCAGTGAACAGGGACAGGGCACAGATACGCAGTATTTT. This chain connects TRBV2 to TRBJ2-3; the match to TRBD1 covers 8 bases. The junction had 2 bases not matched to a gene; V was cut back by 2 bases and J by 1 base. This CDR3 has 15 amino acids. CDR1 is SNHLY, CDR2 FYNNEI, per germline.